This T cell receptor beta chain comes out of a study of Ad26.COV2.S vaccination and SARS-CoV-2 variants. Overall study context: Ad26.COV2.S given intramuscularly, once or twice 56 days apart.

Treatment here: around 19 received Ad26.COV2.S at low or high dose, single or two shots; several received placebo; per-sample allocation not given. Samples came from day 63 after the first vaccine or placebo injection. This Boston cohort included adults aged 18-55 years. The protocol was immunoSEQ multiplex PCR, while the TCRdb copy is restricted to in-frame clones and leaves out a portion. The table shows about 400,000 clones, with approximately 90% occurring only once. As concerns this clone: Its antigen is not known.

Whole-study results and caveats: Breadth of non-spike TCRs did not differ between vaccinees and placebo recipients.

CDR1 is MNHNS, CDR2 SASEGT, per germline. The germline V and J ends were trimmed by 0 bases and 7 bases, with 13 bases remaining between them. The length of the CDR3 is 15 residues. This TCR came from a person between 18 and 59 years old who received the Ad26.COV2.S COVID-19 vaccine or a placebo. The sample here was peripheral blood, taken in a trial of Ad26.COV2.S vaccine versus placebo. The chain links TRBV6-1 to TRBJ1-5, with D possibly TRBD1 on 5 matching bases. CDR3 region: CASSEAWLQGQPQHF. The CDR3, as DNA: TGTGCCAGCAGTGAAGCGTGGCTCCAGGGCCAGCCCCAGCATTTT.